Described below is a single T cell receptor beta chain sequence and its context. The PCR ran on 60 Vbeta and 13 Jbeta primers. The method was immunoSEQ multiplex PCR; TCRdb's version includes in-frame clones alone and lacks a portion of them. Seen here are roughly 120,000 clones, 65% observed once, and the top ten hold roughly 10%. The sample originates from a study of cytomegalovirus exposure and HLA in healthy donors. Study information: A preliminary data release comprised 80 million to 95 million unique TCRs obtained from HLA-typed donors.

The CDR3 totals 19 residues. The rearrangement uses TRBV1 and TRBJ2-5; the table names TRBD2, a call not compared with the DNA. TRBV1 is designated a pseudogene. Sequenced: PBMCs. This sequence originates from a woman between 40 and 50 years old in good health and CMV-seropositive. The CDR3 DNA reads TGCACCAGCAGCCAAGAGGGACTAGCGGGTAAGGAGGACCAAGAGACCCAGTACTTC. Protein: CTSSQEGLAGKEDQETQYF.